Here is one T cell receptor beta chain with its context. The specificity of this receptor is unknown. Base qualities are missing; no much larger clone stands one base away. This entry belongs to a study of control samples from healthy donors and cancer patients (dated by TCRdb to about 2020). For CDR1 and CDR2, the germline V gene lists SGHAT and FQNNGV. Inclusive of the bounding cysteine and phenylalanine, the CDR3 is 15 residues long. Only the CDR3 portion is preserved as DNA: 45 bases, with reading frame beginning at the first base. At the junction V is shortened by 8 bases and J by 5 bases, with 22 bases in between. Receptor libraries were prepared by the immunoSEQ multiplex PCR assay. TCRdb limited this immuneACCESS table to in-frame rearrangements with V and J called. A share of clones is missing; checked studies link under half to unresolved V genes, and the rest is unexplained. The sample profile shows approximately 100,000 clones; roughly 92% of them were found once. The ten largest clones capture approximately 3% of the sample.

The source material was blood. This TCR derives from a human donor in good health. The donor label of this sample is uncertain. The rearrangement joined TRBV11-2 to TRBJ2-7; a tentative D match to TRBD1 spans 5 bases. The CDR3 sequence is CASGFWAQGSNEQYF. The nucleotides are TGTGCCAGCGGTTTTTGGGCCCAGGGAAGCAACGAGCAGTACTTC.